These T cell receptor beta chains were read from a single sample in a study of T cell responses to AZD1222 COVID-19 vaccine. Repertoires were generated with immunoSEQ multiplex PCR, while TCRdb's copy carries only in-frame clones and drops some. This table holds tens of thousands of clones, over 85% found once. The specimen was peripheral blood, collected on day 0 of AZD1222 vaccination. The origin of the receptors is an adult in good health. The CDR3 runs from the conserved cysteine through the conserved F or W. A D gene is named only where the DNA matches it firmly. Some rows mark clone size as missing; the rest say once, few, many or name a class of expanded clone.

.	TRBV18	TRBD1	TRBJ2-6	CASSRGTAISGANVLTF	TGTGCCAGCTCAAGAGGGACAGCCATCTCTGGGGCCAACGTCCTGACTTTC
.	TRBV12-3/TRBV12-4	TRBD1	TRBJ1-5	CASSLQGGQPQHF	TGTGCCAGCAGTCTCCAGGGGGGTCAGCCCCAGCATTTT
.	TRBV5-4	.	TRBJ1-1	CASSFGRKNTEAFF	TGTGCCAGCAGCTTTGGACGGAAGAACACTGAAGCTTTCTTT
.	TRBV6-6	TRBD1	TRBJ2-7	CASASGTGYEQYF	TGTGCCAGCGCCTCCGGGACAGGATACGAGCAGTACTTC
.	TRBV2	TRBD1	TRBJ2-5	CASSRQGQETQYF	TGTGCCAGCAGCAGACAGGGGCAAGAGACCCAGTACTTC
once	TRBV5-5	.	TRBJ1-6	CASRPGEGSSYNSPLHF	TGTGCCAGCAGACCCGGGGAGGGCAGCTCCTATAATTCACCCCTCCACTTT
.	TRBV18	TRBD2	TRBJ2-3	CASSPAGRGGTDTQYF	TGTGCCAGCTCACCCGCCGGGCGGGGGGGGACAGATACGCAGTATTTT
once	TRBV5-5	.	TRBJ2-1	CASIRAGEIYNEQFF	TGTGCCAGCATTCGGGCCGGAGAAATTTACAATGAGCAGTTCTTC
.	TRBV13	TRBD1	TRBJ1-6	CASSSSGTGTSPLHF	TGTGCCAGCAGCTCCTCCGGGACAGGGACTTCACCCCTCCACTTT
.	TRBV5-1	TRBD1	TRBJ2-2	CASSADRGPLLNTGELFF	TGCGCCAGCAGCGCCGACAGGGGCCCCTTACTGAACACCGGGGAGCTGTTTTTT
once	TRBV4-1	TRBD1	TRBJ1-2	CASSQTFMTGLYNYGYTF	TGCGCCAGCAGCCAGACCTTTATGACAGGGCTTTATAACTATGGCTACACCTTC
.	TRBV15	.	TRBJ1-5	CATSRLDQPQHF	TGTGCCACCAGCAGGCTGGATCAGCCCCAGCATTTT
.	TRBV10-2	.	TRBJ1-6	CASYSSYNSPLHF	TGCGCCAGCTATAGCTCCTATAATTCACCCCTCCACTTT
few	TRBV6-5	.	TRBJ2-3	CASSYSASLGTDTQYF	TGTGCCAGCAGTTACTCCGCCAGCCTAGGCACAGATACGCAGTATTTT
once	TRBV27	.	TRBJ2-1	CASSLSRRGTYNEQFF	TGTGCCAGCAGTTTATCGAGGCGGGGAACCTACAATGAGCAGTTCTTC
.	TRBV7-9	.	TRBJ1-2	CASSDPGLYGYTF	TGTGCCAGCAGCGATCCAGGGCTCTATGGCTACACCTTC
.	TRBV5-4	TRBD2	TRBJ2-3	CASSPGTSGGTNTQYF	TGTGCCAGCAGCCCAGGGACTAGCGGGGGGACAAATACGCAGTATTTT
.	TRBV5-1	TRBD1	TRBJ2-5	CASSRTGDETQYF	TGCGCCAGCAGCCGGACAGGGGATGAGACCCAGTACTTC
.	TRBV11-2	TRBD2	TRBJ2-6	CASSWNIAGASGANVLTF	TGTGCCAGCAGCTGGAATATAGCGGGGGCCTCTGGGGCCAACGTCCTGACTTTC
.	TRBV15	.	TRBJ1-4	CATSRVGPNEKLFF	TGTGCCACCAGCAGAGTGGGGCCGAATGAAAAACTGTTTTTT
.	TRBV14	TRBD2	TRBJ2-5	CASSQEGWSGGQETQYF	TGTGCCAGCAGCCAAGAAGGATGGAGCGGGGGCCAAGAGACCCAGTACTTC
.	TRBV30	TRBD2	TRBJ2-2	CAWTYRGLAGGPGELFF	TGTGCCTGGACTTATCGGGGACTAGCGGGGGGGCCAGGGGAGCTGTTTTTT
.	TRBV19	.	TRBJ2-3	CASRQGGDTQYF	TGTGCCAGTAGACAGGGCGGGGATACGCAGTATTTT
.	TRBV15	TRBD1	TRBJ1-5	CATSRSTGPWSNQPQHF	TGTGCCACCAGCCGATCGACAGGGCCTTGGAGCAATCAGCCCCAGCATTTT
.	TRBV12-3/TRBV12-4	TRBD1	TRBJ1-1	CASTTPGGQAFF	TGTGCCAGCACCACCCCAGGGGGCCAGGCTTTCTTT
.	TRBV27	TRBD1	TRBJ1-2	CASRPGQFYGYTF	TGTGCCAGCAGACCGGGACAGTTTTATGGCTACACCTTC
.	TRBV25-1	TRBD1	TRBJ1-2	CASSDPGQTNYGYTF	TGTGCCAGCAGTGACCCGGGACAGACTAACTATGGCTACACCTTC
.	TRBV2	TRBD1	TRBJ2-7	CASSLDRITPYEQYF	TGTGCCAGCAGTCTGGACAGGATAACACCCTACGAGCAGTACTTC
few	TRBV18	.	TRBJ1-1	CASSPTEVNTEAFF	TGTGCCAGCTCACCGACGGAAGTGAACACTGAAGCTTTCTTT
.	TRBV7-6	.	TRBJ2-2	CASSSGGADTGELFF	TGTGCCAGCAGCTCCGGAGGGGCTGACACCGGGGAGCTGTTTTTT
.	TRBV15	.	TRBJ2-3	CATREGATDTQYF	TGTGCCACCCGGGAGGGGGCCACAGATACGCAGTATTTT
once	TRBV7-6	TRBD2	TRBJ2-1	CASSLVASGGAYEQFF	TGTGCCAGCAGCTTAGTGGCTAGCGGGGGGGCTTATGAGCAGTTCTTC
.	TRBV7-2	.	TRBJ1-5	CASRQGSNQPQHF	TGTGCCAGCAGACAGGGCAGCAATCAGCCCCAGCATTTT
.	TRBV20-1	.	TRBJ1-4	CSASPWDSSSEKLFF	TGCAGTGCTAGTCCCTGGGACTCAAGCTCTGAAAAACTGTTTTTT
.	TRBV5-8	TRBD1	TRBJ2-2	CASSLPARTGGTGELFF	TGTGCCAGCAGCTTGCCGGCTCGGACAGGGGGAACCGGGGAGCTGTTTTTT
.	TRBV3-1/TRBV3-2	.	TRBJ1-3	CASSQGPPSGNTIYF	TGTGCCAGCAGCCAAGGCCCCCCCTCTGGAAACACCATATATTTT
.	TRBV20-1	.	TRBJ2-7	CSASGAGAREQYF	TGCAGTGCTAGTGGCGCGGGGGCACGCGAGCAGTACTTC
.	TRBV10-1	TRBD1	TRBJ2-7	CASIKGQVSYEQYF	TGCGCCAGCATTAAAGGACAGGTCTCCTACGAGCAGTACTTC
.	TRBV5-1	TRBD1	TRBJ1-4	CASSFGQGRANEKLFF	TGCGCCAGCAGCTTCGGACAGGGGAGAGCTAATGAAAAACTGTTTTTT
.	TRBV6-5	.	TRBJ1-2	CASSRARLGYGYTF	TGTGCCAGCAGCAGAGCTAGGTTAGGCTATGGCTACACCTTC
.	TRBV2	TRBD1	TRBJ2-7	CASSTTGGSYEQYF	TGTGCCAGCAGTACTACAGGGGGCTCCTACGAGCAGTACTTC
.	TRBV29-1	.	TRBJ1-1	CSVEVGGREAFF	TGCAGCGTTGAGGTGGGGGGTAGGGAAGCTTTCTTT
.	TRBV12-3/TRBV12-4	.	TRBJ2-4	CASSLMAKNIQYF	TGTGCCAGCAGTTTAATGGCCAAAAACATTCAGTACTTC
.	TRBV6-6	.	TRBJ1-4	CASSRDFNEKLFF	TGTGCCAGCAGCCGTGATTTTAATGAAAAACTGTTTTTT
once	TRBV5-6	TRBD1	TRBJ2-7	CASSGTFTGTGGWYEQYF	TGTGCCAGCAGCGGGACCTTTACCGGGACAGGGGGTTGGTACGAGCAGTACTTC
.	TRBV3-1/TRBV3-2	TRBD1	TRBJ1-1	CASSLSTGGTEAFF	TGTGCCAGCAGCCTTTCAACAGGGGGAACTGAAGCTTTCTTT
.	TRBV6-5	.	TRBJ1-5	CAAELGNNQPQHF	TGTGCCGCTGAGCTGGGGAACAATCAGCCCCAGCATTTT
.	TRBV2	TRBD1	TRBJ1-6	CASSDRDRYSPLHF	TGTGCCAGCAGTGACCGGGACAGGTATTCACCCCTCCACTTT
once	TRBV10-1	TRBD1	TRBJ2-2	CASSSQGANTGELFF	TGCGCCAGCAGCTCACAGGGGGCGAACACCGGGGAGCTGTTTTTT
.	TRBV9	TRBD2	TRBJ2-7	CASSPAGGQTYEQYF	TGTGCCAGCAGTCCAGCGGGGGGCCAAACCTACGAGCAGTACTTC
.	TRBV19	TRBD1	TRBJ1-2	CASTPLRDSAHANYGYTF	TGTGCCAGTACGCCGTTACGGGACAGCGCCCACGCTAACTATGGCTACACCTTC
once	TRBV4-1	.	TRBJ2-7	CASSQTYTISYEQYF	TGCGCCAGCAGCCAAACCTACACGATCTCCTACGAGCAGTACTTC
.	TRBV5-1	.	TRBJ1-1	CASRDQDTNTEAFF	TGCGCCAGCAGGGACCAAGACACGAACACTGAAGCTTTCTTT
.	TRBV7-9	TRBD2	TRBJ2-1	CASRSLAGGNNEQFF	TGTGCCAGCAGATCACTAGCGGGGGGGAATAATGAGCAGTTCTTC